The 17 T cell receptor beta chains presented below share a single source sample, sequenced in a study of cytomegalovirus exposure and HLA in healthy donors. PCR primers comprised 60 Vbeta and 13 Jbeta primers. Assay used: immunoSEQ multiplex PCR; TCRdb lists only in-frame clones, some missing. Of around 200,000 clones listed, about three quarters are singletons. Material: PBMCs. These receptors were collected from a female donor in good health and CMV-seronegative.

The chain carries TRBV7-9 and TRBJ1-5; D unresolved. The V and J ends lost 7 bases and 0 bases respectively, with 10 bases between them. The CDR3 extends over 14 amino acids. Germline V CDR1 and CDR2: SEHNR, FQNEAQ (reference sequence). The CDR3 coding sequence is TGTGCCAGCACCCTCCGGGATAGCAATCAGCCCCAGCATTTT. Translation gives CASTLRDSNQPQHF.

This clone was seen only once. The chain is built from TRBV5-6 and TRBJ1-3; the match to TRBD1 covers 8 bases. The CDR3 extends over 16 amino acids. V was pared by 1 base and J by 0 bases, with 3 bases of the junction left unmatched. Germline CDR1 and CDR2: SGHDT and YYEEEE. This CDR3 is CASSLFQGASGNTIYF. DNA of the CDR3: TGTGCCAGCAGCTTGTTTCAGGGGGCCTCTGGAAACACCATATATTTT.

The rearrangement links TRBV28 to TRBJ1-1; D perhaps matches TRBD1 (5 bases). Trimming stripped 7 bases from V and 2 bases from J, with 11 bases between. CDR1 MDHEN and CDR2 SYDVKM come from the germline V gene. This CDR3 spans 13 amino acids. The CDR3 sequence: CASNGAANTEAFF. DNA of the CDR3: TGTGCCAGCAATGGGGCAGCCAACACTGAAGCTTTCTTT.

The J gene is TRBJ2-3, the V gene TRBV4-2; 10 bases map to TRBD2. V gave up 1 base and J gave up 2 bases; unmatched junction bases: 6. Germline assignment: CDR1 LGHNA and CDR2 YNFKEQ. This CDR3 spans 17 amino acids. CDR3: CASSQASSGSPTDTQYF. The CDR3 DNA reads TGTGCCAGCAGCCAAGCTTCTAGCGGGAGCCCCACAGATACGCAGTATTTT.

This clone was seen a few times. This chain joins TRBV14 and TRBJ1-1; D may be TRBD1 (6 bases). Germline CDR1 SGHDN, CDR2 FVKESK. This CDR3 comprises 13 residues. Trimming left V 3 bases short and J 9 bases short, with 14 bases between. The CDR3 here is CASSQYQTGQAFF. The CDR3 region has the DNA TGTGCCAGCAGCCAGTATCAGACAGGTCAAGCTTTCTTT. The full variable domain, with the rest looked up from reference TRBV14 and TRBJ1-1, is EAGVTQFPSHSVIEKGQTVTLRCDPISGHDNLYWYRRVMGKEIKFLLHFVKESKQDESGMPNNRFLAERTGGTYSTLKVQPAELEDSGVYFCASSQYQTGQAFFGQGTRLTVV.

This clone turned up a few times. The chain employs TRBV6-6 and TRBJ2-3; 10 positions agree with TRBD2. The CDR3 loop spans 16 amino acids. V dropped 2 bases and J dropped 1; count of bases not matched to a gene: 3. The germline V gene encodes CDR1 MNHNY and CDR2 SVGAGI (reference sequence). CDR3 DNA sequence: TGTGCCAGCAGTTACGCCACTAGCGGGGGCACAGATACGCAGTATTTT. This codes for CASSYATSGGTDTQYF.

This clone was counted a few times. This chain joins TRBV10-1 and TRBJ2-7; D gene ambiguous. V was trimmed by 5 bases and J by 4 bases, leaving 9 bases between them. The CDR3 contains 12 residues. The germline V gene encodes CDR1 WNHNN and CDR2 SYGVQD (reference sequence). This CDR3 is CASSSRRYEQYF. The CDR3 nucleotides are TGCGCCAGCAGTTCCCGCAGATACGAGCAGTACTTC.

The rearrangement joins TRBV6-1 to TRBJ1-5, with TRBD1 as a possible D gene (6 bases). Germline V lookup: CDR1 MNHNS, CDR2 SASEGT. The CDR3 covers 14 residues. V lost 8 bases and J lost 3, with 14 bases in between. CDR3 bases: TGTGCCAGCCGACCGGGACACGTCAATCAGCCCCAGCATTTT. It yields the protein CASRPGHVNQPQHF.

This rearrangement joins TRBV6-5 to TRBJ2-7, with 14 bases identical to TRBD2. The ends lost 9 bases at V and 7 bases at J; junction bases unmatched: 8. This CDR3 is built from 14 residues. Germline V gives CDR1 MNHEY, CDR2 SVGAGI. The CDR3 bases are TGTGCCAGTCCGACTAGCGGGAGGGATAGGGAGCAGTACTTC. This encodes CASPTSGRDREQYF.

This sequence joins TRBV9 and TRBJ1-5, with 9 bases lining up with TRBD1. Germline trimming cut 0 bases from V and 6 bases from J; bases unmatched to any gene: 4. This CDR3 is built from 15 residues. Germline values: CDR1 SGDLS, CDR2 YYNGEE. CDR3 amino acids: CASSVDTGGGQPQHF. DNA of the CDR3: TGTGCCAGCAGCGTAGATACAGGGGGCGGTCAGCCCCAGCATTTT.

The genes are TRBV5-6 and TRBJ1-2; D may be TRBD1 (6 bases). CDR3 length: 13 amino acids. The germline V gene has CDR1 SGHDT and CDR2 YYEEEE. V was trimmed by 4 bases and J by 4 bases, leaving 11 bases between them. The CDR3 reads CASSLTGFYGYTF. CDR3 coding DNA: TGTGCCAGCAGCCTCACAGGGTTCTATGGCTACACCTTC.

CDR3 DNA: TGCGCCAGCAGCCAAGAGGAGGGTATAAACACAGATACGCAGTATTTT. It yields the protein CASSQEEGINTDTQYF. This chain connects TRBV4-3 to TRBJ2-3, with D tentatively TRBD2 (6 bases). The CDR3 consists of 16 residues. Germline V gives CDR1 LGHNA, CDR2 YSLEER. Trimming removed 0 bases at V and 2 bases at J, with 12 bases between.

The chain combines TRBV7-8 with TRBJ2-5; a possible D gene is TRBD2 (5 bases). V lost 2 bases, J lost 0 bases, and 7 bases lay in between. CDR3 length: 14 amino acids. Per the germline V gene, CDR1 is SGHVS and CDR2 is FQNEAQ. CDR3 sequence: CASSLLAYQETQYF. In nucleotides, the CDR3 is TGTGCCAGCAGCTTATTAGCGTACCAAGAGACCCAGTACTTC.

This sequence joins TRBV30 and TRBJ1-6; D uncertain. The germline V and J ends were trimmed by 7 bases and 5 bases, with 15 bases remaining between them. Per the germline V gene, CDR1 is GTSNPN and CDR2 is SVGIG (reference sequence). This CDR3 has 14 amino acids. The CDR3 bases are TGTGCCTCGAACAGCTACTTCAATAATTCACCCCTCCACTTT. Translation gives CASNSYFNNSPLHF.

This clone has just one count. The CDR3 DNA is TGTGCCAGCAGCTTTATTTTGGGGGCCACTAATGAAAAACTGTTTTTT. This translates into CASSFILGATNEKLFF. V gene TRBV7-2 combines with J gene TRBJ1-4; possible D gene TRBD1, 6 bases. Germline assignment: CDR1 SGHTA and CDR2 FQGNSA. Trimming took 3 bases from V and 2 from J, leaving 13 bases between them. The CDR3 has 16 residues. The variable domain in full, completed from reference TRBV7-2 and TRBJ1-4, reads GAGVSQSPSNKVTEKGKDVELRCDPISGHTALYWYRQSLGQGLEFLIYFQGNSAPDKSGLPSDRFSAERTGGSVSTLTIQRTQQEDSAVYLCASSFILGATNEKLFFGSGTQLSVL.

The J gene is TRBJ2-3, the V gene TRBV7-3; TRBD2 agrees at 8 bases. The CDR3 runs to 14 residues. Germline trimming cut 4 bases from V and 0 bases from J; bases unmatched to any gene: 0. Germline V gene data show CDR1 as SGHTA and CDR2 as FQGTGA. The CDR3 protein is CASSWTSSTDTQYF. Written as DNA, the CDR3 is TGTGCCAGCAGCTGGACTAGCAGCACAGATACGCAGTATTTT.

In this sample, this clone turned up a few times. This sequence joins TRBV5-8 and TRBJ2-1; no clear D. Germline-derived CDR1 and CDR2 are SGHTS and YDEGEE. Trimming took 1 base from V and 7 from J, leaving 6 bases between them. The CDR3 is made up of 12 amino acids. The CDR3 reads CASSLNKNEQFF. For the CDR3, the DNA is TGTGCCAGCAGCTTGAACAAGAATGAGCAGTTCTTC.